The sequence of this T cell receptor (beta chain) was determined in a study of vaccination and CD4 T cells after COVID-19. Treatment here: roughly 11-day PBMC culture with coronavirus spike peptide pools or control peptides (ViraFEST assay). Cultured CD4+ T-cell DNA underwent Oncomine TCR Beta short-read sequencing. MiXCR was run by TCRdb on the PCR reads, yielding one entry per CDR3 protein. The sample includes about 12,000 distinct CDR3 sequences, about 61% of them seen just once. The CDR3 covers 15 residues. Germline CDR1 and CDR2: WSHSY and SAAADI. Unmatched junction bases numbered 10, after V lost 7 bases and J lost 5 bases. Study conclusions and caveats: Convalescent patients' median share of reactive clones seen only post-vaccination was around 86%. Researchers report that 304 of 307 vaccine-specific clones in convalescent patients proved spike mono-reactive.

For this clonotype: Its antigen remains unidentified.

The genes are TRBV10-2 and TRBJ2-3; 9 bases are a match to TRBD2. The receptor's source is a human donor who had recovered from COVID-19. The sequenced sample was CD4+ T cells from blood, cultured in vitro, obtained before SARS-CoV-2 vaccination. CDR3 sequence: CASNKASGDEDTQYF. The CDR3 DNA reads TGCGCCAGCAATAAGGCTAGCGGGGATGAAGATACGCAGTATTTT.